The next 26 T cell receptor beta chains were all read from a single sample in a study of human T cells and chemical hapten exposure. Each CDR3 protein gets one entry after TCRdb re-called the 5' RACE reads with MiXCR. Among tens of thousands of distinct CDR3 sequences listed, more than 7.5% were seen once. The total RNA was obtained from whole blood that was not fractionated. The receptors stem from a male donor in good health.

The table lists this clonotype with a few counts. The rearrangement uses TRBV12-3 or TRBV12-4 and TRBJ1-5, with TRBD1 identical over 9 bases. V lost 8 bases and J lost 2; bases outside the gene matches: 7. The CDR3 runs 15 residues. CDR3 amino acids: CASGRDRDGNQPQHF. The CDR3 DNA sequence: TGTGCCAGCGGTCGGGACAGGGATGGCAATCAGCCCCAGCATTTT.

At least ten counts were recorded for this clonotype. The J gene is TRBJ2-3, the V gene TRBV10-3; D may match TRBD1 or TRBD2 (7 bases each). Germline CDR1 reads ENHRY; CDR2 reads SYGVKD. V was cut by 0 bases and J by 4 bases, with 14 bases left in between. The CDR3 loop spans 16 amino acids. The CDR3 is CAISESPSGGADTQYF. CDR3 nucleotide sequence: TGTGCCATCAGTGAGTCACCCTCAGGGGGGGCAGATACGCAGTATTTT.

The chain employs TRBV5-1 and TRBJ2-7; unclear D gene. Germline assignment: CDR1 SGHRS and CDR2 YFSETQ. With 0 bases removed from V and 2 bases from J, the gap between germline ends came to 3 bases. The CDR3 runs 12 residues. The CDR3 spells CASSLGTYEQYF. In DNA form, the CDR3 reads TGCGCCAGCAGCTTGGGGACCTACGAGCAGTACTTC.

V and J are TRBV2 and TRBJ2-1; D not certain. V dropped 5 bases and J dropped 13 bases, with 9 bases sitting between them. The CDR3 runs to 10 residues. The germline V gene encodes CDR1 SNHLY and CDR2 FYNNEI. As DNA, the CDR3 is TGTGCCAGCAGTTTATCGGCCCAGTTCTTC. Translation gives CASSLSAQFF.

This clonotype showed up many times. The chain links TRBV7-2 to TRBJ2-3; 8 bases match TRBD1. The CDR3 loop spans 14 amino acids. Germline values: CDR1 SGHTA, CDR2 FQGNSA. With V trimmed by 6 bases and J by 3 bases, 5 bases remained unmatched. CDR3 in DNA: TGTGCCAGCAGGAGGGACAGGACTACAGATACGCAGTATTTT. Its translation is CASRRDRTTDTQYF.

This clonotype was detected only a few times. The V gene is TRBV20-1, the J gene TRBJ2-7; 7 nucleotides match TRBD1. Unmatched junction bases numbered 11, after V lost 0 bases and J lost 6 bases. The germline CDR1 and CDR2 sequences are DFQATT and SNEGSKA (reference sequence). The CDR3 extends over 15 amino acids. The CDR3 nucleotides read TGCAGTGCTAGAGAAGGGGGCAGGGGCTACAGCGAGCAGTACTTC. This sequence encodes CSAREGGRGYSEQYF.

This clonotype appeared many times. The chain carries TRBV11-2 and TRBJ1-1; D perhaps matches TRBD1 (6 bases). This CDR3 region has 17 residues. Germline values: CDR1 SGHAT, CDR2 FQNNGV. Trimming shortened V by 5 bases and J by 2 bases, and 21 bases separated the two germline ends. The CDR3 coding sequence is TGTGCCAGCAGCCCACGAACGGTGACAGGCCCAAACACTGAAGCTTTCTTT. It is translated as CASSPRTVTGPNTEAFF.

This clonotype has at least ten counts. The chain recombines TRBV7-2 with TRBJ1-4; D gene ambiguous. This CDR3 is built from 16 residues. Germline CDR1 SGHTA, CDR2 FQGNSA. Trimming stripped 0 bases from V and 0 bases from J, with 8 bases between. In DNA, the CDR3 is TGTGCCAGCAGCTTAGCCACAGCAGCAACTAATGAAAAACTGTTTTTT. Its translation is CASSLATAATNEKLFF.

The chain employs TRBV11-2 and TRBJ2-3; 14 bases are a match to TRBD2. The CDR3 is 18 residues long. Germline V CDR1 and CDR2: SGHAT, FQNNGV. V trimming: 6 bases; J trimming: 1 base; junction bases outside the gene matches: 9. The chain's CDR3 is CASRGLAGARARTDTQYF. CDR3 bases: TGTGCCAGCAGGGGACTAGCGGGAGCCCGGGCCCGCACAGATACGCAGTATTTT.

This clonotype came up many times. This chain uses TRBV18 with TRBJ1-5; D remains unclear. Trimming shortened V by 2 bases and J by 4 bases, and 9 bases separated the two germline ends. Germline V lookup: CDR1 KGHSH, CDR2 LQKENI. The CDR3 runs 14 residues. The CDR3 loop is CASSPDTGNQPQHF. For the CDR3, the DNA is TGTGCCAGCTCACCAGACACTGGAAATCAGCCCCAGCATTTT.

The rearrangement joins TRBV7-9 to TRBJ2-5; D call uncertain. V was pared by 5 bases and J by 1 base, with 11 bases between. The germline V gene has CDR1 SEHNR and CDR2 FQNEAQ (reference sequence). This CDR3 contains 14 residues. This CDR3 reads CASSLLGFQETQYF. The CDR3 DNA is TGTGCCAGCAGCCTACTCGGGTTCCAAGAGACCCAGTACTTC.

This clonotype was observed at least ten times. The chain links TRBV10-3 to TRBJ1-2; weak D call: TRBD1 (5 bases). Trimming shortened V by 4 bases and J by 2 bases, and 11 bases separated the two germline ends. This CDR3 spans 14 amino acids. Germline V gene data show CDR1 as ENHRY and CDR2 as SYGVKD. CDR3 protein: CAISVARQNYGYTF. In DNA form, the CDR3 reads TGTGCCATCAGTGTAGCCCGACAGAACTATGGCTACACCTTC.

The table lists this clonotype with a few counts. The chain has TRBV10-1 and TRBJ1-5, with D perhaps matching TRBD1 (6 bases). Trimming stripped 5 bases from V and 5 bases from J, with 13 bases between. CDR1 and CDR2 (germline): WNHNN, SYGVQD (reference sequence). This CDR3 contains 14 residues. The CDR3 loop is CASSPDRRDQPQHF. The CDR3 bases are TGCGCCAGCAGTCCAGACAGGAGAGATCAGCCCCAGCATTTT.

This clonotype was detected many times. CDR3 sequence: CASSSLLRTDQPQHF. As DNA, the CDR3 is TGTGCCAGCAGTTCTCTTCTTAGGACTGATCAGCCCCAGCATTTT. The rearrangement joins TRBV6-2 or TRBV6-3 to TRBJ1-5; D is ambiguous. The CDR3 is 15 residues long. V gave up 4 bases and J gave up 5 bases, with 15 bases separating them. Germline assignment: CDR1 MNHEY and CDR2 SVGEGT.

This clonotype was counted only a few times. The chain links TRBV7-9 to TRBJ1-5, with 10 bases aligning to TRBD1. Germline V lookup: CDR1 SEHNR, CDR2 FQNEAQ (reference sequence). The CDR3 has 16 residues. Germline trimming cut 4 bases from V and 2 bases from J; bases unmatched to any gene: 5. The CDR3 here is CASSSTGTGGNQPQHF. Here the CDR3 DNA reads TGTGCCAGCAGCTCTACCGGGACAGGGGGCAATCAGCCCCAGCATTTT.

This clonotype was seen repeatedly, ten times or more. This chain uses TRBV4-2 with TRBJ2-1, with 9 positions matching TRBD1. The germline V gene encodes CDR1 LGHNA and CDR2 YNFKEQ. There are 16 residues in the CDR3. The junction had 9 bases not matched to a gene; V was cut back by 2 bases and J by 7 bases. CDR3 loop: CASSQSTGGPLNEQFF. In DNA form, the CDR3 reads TGTGCCAGCAGCCAATCCACAGGGGGCCCCTTGAATGAGCAGTTCTTC.

This clonotype showed up just a few times. V gene TRBV5-1 combines with J gene TRBJ2-1, with 7 bases aligning to TRBD2. With 7 bases clipped from V and 5 bases from J, the junction kept 12 bases outside the gene matches. CDR1 is SGHRS, CDR2 YFSETQ, per germline. The CDR3 contains 15 residues. The DNA of the CDR3 is TGCGCCAGCTGGGGGAGCAGGGCGGGGGACAATGAGCAGTTCTTC. It translates to CASWGSRAGDNEQFF.

CDR3 protein: CASSQDRNQPQHF. CDR3 in DNA: TGTGCCAGCAGCCAGGACAGGAATCAGCCCCAGCATTTT. This chain links TRBV7-3 with TRBJ1-5; 7 bases are a match to TRBD1. The CDR3 covers 13 residues. CDR1 is SGHTA, CDR2 FQGTGA, per germline. The V and J ends lost 5 bases and 4 bases, in that order; junction bases with no gene match: 2.

The V and J genes are TRBV7-2 and TRBJ1-1; D is unclear. The CDR3 extends over 14 amino acids. Germline loops: CDR1 SGHTA, CDR2 FQGNSA. V lost 2 bases and J 2 bases, leaving 9 bases between the germline ends. CDR3 coding DNA: TGTGCCAGCAGCTTACCCCCGACTAACACTGAAGCTTTCTTT. This encodes CASSLPPTNTEAFF.

V gene TRBV18 combines with J gene TRBJ2-7, with 11 bases aligning to TRBD2. Germline V lookup: CDR1 KGHSH, CDR2 LQKENI. V shed 1 base, J shed 4 bases, and the junction held 6 bases outside the gene matches. The CDR3 has 16 amino acids. DNA for the CDR3: TGTGCCAGCTCACCACAAGGGACTAGCGGAGTTTACGAGCAGTACTTC. Translated: CASSPQGTSGVYEQYF.

The table lists this clonotype with many counts. V and J are TRBV20-1 and TRBJ2-3, with 14 bases aligning to TRBD2. This CDR3 region has 15 residues. Germline-derived CDR1 and CDR2 are DFQATT and SNEGSKA (reference sequence). Trimming took 6 bases from V and 3 from J; bases not matched to a gene: 5. In DNA, the CDR3 is TGCAGTGCCCTGGGGACTAGCGGGAGAACAGATACGCAGTATTTT. It specifies CSALGTSGRTDTQYF.

This clonotype was detected a few times. The rearrangement uses TRBV28 and TRBJ1-4; D is possibly TRBD1 (6 bases). Germline-derived CDR1 and CDR2 are MDHEN and SYDVKM. This CDR3 is built from 16 residues. Trimming took 2 bases from V and 3 from J, leaving 13 bases between them. The CDR3 DNA reads TGTGCCAGCAGTTTACCGACAGGTGGAGCTAATGAAAAACTGTTTTTT. Amino acids: CASSLPTGGANEKLFF.

This clonotype was counted only a few times. In DNA, the CDR3 is TGTGCCAGCAGCCAAGATCCCCGGAGGGCCAGGAATGAGCAGTTCTTC. It is translated as CASSQDPRRARNEQFF. The rearrangement links TRBV14 to TRBJ2-1; perhaps TRBD2 as D (6 bases). CDR3 length: 16 amino acids. CDR1 SGHDN and CDR2 FVKESK come from the germline V gene. V lost 0 bases, J lost 7 bases, and 16 bases lay in between.

This clonotype was detected ten times or more. The chain recombines TRBV12-3 or TRBV12-4 with TRBJ1-5, with 7 bases matching TRBD1. This CDR3 contains 18 residues. V gave up 4 bases and J gave up 7 bases; unmatched junction bases: 19. This CDR3 reads CASSSGTVEGAGGQPQHF. In nucleotides, the CDR3 is TGTGCCAGCAGTTCCGGGACAGTGGAGGGGGCCGGGGGGCAGCCCCAGCATTTT.

The sample holds many counts of this clonotype. V and J are TRBV7-2 and TRBJ2-1, with 11 bases identical to TRBD2. This CDR3 has 16 residues. Germline values: CDR1 SGHTA, CDR2 FQGNSA. V trimming: 1 base; J trimming: 7 bases; junction bases outside the gene matches: 6. The CDR3 sequence: CASSLGGTSGGNEQFF. CDR3 bases: TGTGCCAGCAGCTTAGGGGGGACTAGCGGAGGGAATGAGCAGTTCTTC.

This clonotype was found many times. The chain joins TRBV12-3 or TRBV12-4 to TRBJ1-5, with no clear D. CDR3 size: 14 residues. The V end was cut by 6 bases, the J end by 11 bases, with 20 bases between. CDR3 sequence: CASSQTNQATAQHF. The CDR3 DNA follows: TGTGCCAGCAGCCAGACGAATCAGGCCACAGCCCAGCATTTT.